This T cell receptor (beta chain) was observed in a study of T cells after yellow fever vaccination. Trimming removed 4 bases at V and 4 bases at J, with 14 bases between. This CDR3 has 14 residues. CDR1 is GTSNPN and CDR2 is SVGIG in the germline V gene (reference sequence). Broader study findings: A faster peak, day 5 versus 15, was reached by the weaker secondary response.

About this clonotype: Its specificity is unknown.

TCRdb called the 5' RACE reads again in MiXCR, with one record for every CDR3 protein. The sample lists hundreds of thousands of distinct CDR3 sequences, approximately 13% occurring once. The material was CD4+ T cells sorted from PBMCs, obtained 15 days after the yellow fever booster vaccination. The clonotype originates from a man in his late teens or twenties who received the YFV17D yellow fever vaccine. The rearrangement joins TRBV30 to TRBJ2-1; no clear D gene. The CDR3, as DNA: TGTGCCTGGACCTACCCCCAGACGTACAATGAGCAGTTCTTC. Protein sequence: CAWTYPQTYNEQFF.